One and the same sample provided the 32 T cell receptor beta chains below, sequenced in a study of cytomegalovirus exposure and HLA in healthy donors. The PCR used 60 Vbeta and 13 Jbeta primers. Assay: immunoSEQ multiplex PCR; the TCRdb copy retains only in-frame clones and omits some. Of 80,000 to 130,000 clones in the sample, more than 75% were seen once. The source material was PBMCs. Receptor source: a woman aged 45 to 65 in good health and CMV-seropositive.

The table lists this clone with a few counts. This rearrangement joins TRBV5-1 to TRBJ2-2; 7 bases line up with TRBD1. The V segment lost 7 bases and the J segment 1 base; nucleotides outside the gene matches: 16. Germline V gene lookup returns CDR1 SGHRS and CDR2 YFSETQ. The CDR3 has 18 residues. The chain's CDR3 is CASRNLLGRGLNTGELFF. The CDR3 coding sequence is TGCGCCAGCCGCAACCTTCTAGGTAGGGGGCTGAACACCGGGGAGCTGTTTTTT.

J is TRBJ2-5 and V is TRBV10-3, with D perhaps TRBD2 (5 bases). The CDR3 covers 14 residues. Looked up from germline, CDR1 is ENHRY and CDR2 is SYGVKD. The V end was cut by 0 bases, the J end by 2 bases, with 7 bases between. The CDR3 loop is CAISESEGQETQYF. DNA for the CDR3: TGTGCCATCAGTGAGTCAGAGGGACAAGAGACCCAGTACTTC.

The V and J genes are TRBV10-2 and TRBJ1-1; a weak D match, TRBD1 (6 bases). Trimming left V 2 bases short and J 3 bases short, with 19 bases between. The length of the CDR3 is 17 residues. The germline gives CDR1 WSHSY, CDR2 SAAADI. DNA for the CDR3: TGCGCCAGCAGTGAGCCCGCCGGGTGGCAGGGGTACACTGAAGCTTTCTTT. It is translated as CASSEPAGWQGYTEAFF.

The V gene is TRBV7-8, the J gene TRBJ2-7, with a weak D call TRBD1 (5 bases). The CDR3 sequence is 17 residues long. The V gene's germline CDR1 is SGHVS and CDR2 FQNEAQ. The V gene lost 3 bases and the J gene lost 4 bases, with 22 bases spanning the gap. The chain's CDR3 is CASSFSATRGGFYEQYF. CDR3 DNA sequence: TGTGCCAGCAGCTTTTCCGCTACAAGGGGTGGGTTTTACGAGCAGTACTTC.

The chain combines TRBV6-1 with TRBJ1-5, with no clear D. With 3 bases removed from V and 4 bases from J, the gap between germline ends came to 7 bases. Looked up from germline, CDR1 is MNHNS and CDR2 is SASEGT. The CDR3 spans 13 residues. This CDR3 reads CASSESRNQPQHF. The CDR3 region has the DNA TGTGCCAGCAGTGAGAGCAGGAATCAGCCCCAGCATTTT.

The CDR3 nucleotides read TGTGCCAGCAGTTTTGTAGTGAACACTGAAGCTTTCTTT. Translated, it gives CASSFVVNTEAFF. The chain employs TRBV27 and TRBJ1-1; D unclear. Per the germline V gene, CDR1 is MNHEY and CDR2 is SMNVEV (reference sequence). Trimming took 3 bases from V and 0 from J, leaving 5 bases between them. The CDR3 is 13 amino acids.

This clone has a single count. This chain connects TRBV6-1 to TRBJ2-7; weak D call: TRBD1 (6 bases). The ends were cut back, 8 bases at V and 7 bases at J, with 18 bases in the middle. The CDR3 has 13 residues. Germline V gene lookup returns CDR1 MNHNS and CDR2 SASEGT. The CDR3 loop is CASENIDRLEQYF. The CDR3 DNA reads TGTGCCAGCGAAAATATTGACAGGCTTGAGCAGTACTTC.

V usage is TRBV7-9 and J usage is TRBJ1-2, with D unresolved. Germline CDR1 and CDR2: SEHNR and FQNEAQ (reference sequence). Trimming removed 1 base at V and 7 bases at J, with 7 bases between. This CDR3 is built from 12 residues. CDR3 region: CASSLGQAGYTF. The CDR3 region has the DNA TGTGCCAGCAGCTTAGGCCAGGCTGGCTACACCTTC.

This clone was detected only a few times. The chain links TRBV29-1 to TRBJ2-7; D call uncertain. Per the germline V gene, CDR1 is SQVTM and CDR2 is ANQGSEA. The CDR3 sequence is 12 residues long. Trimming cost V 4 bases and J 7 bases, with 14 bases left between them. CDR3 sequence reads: CSVGQFSREQYF. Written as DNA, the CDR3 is TGCAGCGTTGGACAATTCTCCCGGGAGCAGTACTTC.

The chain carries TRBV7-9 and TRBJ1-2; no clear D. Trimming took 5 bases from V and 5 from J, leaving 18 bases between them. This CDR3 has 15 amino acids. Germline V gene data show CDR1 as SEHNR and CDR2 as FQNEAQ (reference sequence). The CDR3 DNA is TGTGCCAGCAGCCACCCGGGGAAGGGTACTTATGGCTACACCTTC. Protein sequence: CASSHPGKGTYGYTF.

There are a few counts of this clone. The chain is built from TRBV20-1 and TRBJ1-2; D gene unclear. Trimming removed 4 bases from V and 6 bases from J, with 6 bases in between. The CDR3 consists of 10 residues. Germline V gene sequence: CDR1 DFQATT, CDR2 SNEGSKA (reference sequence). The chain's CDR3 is CSATQNGYTF. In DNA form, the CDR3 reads TGCAGTGCTACCCAGAATGGCTACACCTTC.

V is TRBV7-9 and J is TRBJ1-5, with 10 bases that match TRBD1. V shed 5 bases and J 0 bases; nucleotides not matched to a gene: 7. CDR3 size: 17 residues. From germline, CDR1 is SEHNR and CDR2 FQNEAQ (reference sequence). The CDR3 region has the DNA TGTGCCAGCAGCCCCGGGACAGGGGTTCTTAGCAATCAGCCCCAGCATTTT. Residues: CASSPGTGVLSNQPQHF.

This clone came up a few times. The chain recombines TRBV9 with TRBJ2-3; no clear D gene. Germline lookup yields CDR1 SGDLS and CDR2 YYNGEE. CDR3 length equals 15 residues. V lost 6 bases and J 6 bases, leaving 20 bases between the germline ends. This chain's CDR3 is CASTRRMGALDTQYF. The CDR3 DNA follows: TGTGCCAGCACCCGTAGAATGGGCGCACTGGATACGCAGTATTTT.

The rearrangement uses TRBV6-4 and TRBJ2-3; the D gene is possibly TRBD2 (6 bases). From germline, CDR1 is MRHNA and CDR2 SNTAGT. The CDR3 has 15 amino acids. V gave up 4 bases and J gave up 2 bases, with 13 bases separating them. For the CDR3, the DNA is TGTGCCAGCAGTGCTCGAGCGGGCAACACAGATACGCAGTATTTT. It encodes CASSARAGNTDTQYF.

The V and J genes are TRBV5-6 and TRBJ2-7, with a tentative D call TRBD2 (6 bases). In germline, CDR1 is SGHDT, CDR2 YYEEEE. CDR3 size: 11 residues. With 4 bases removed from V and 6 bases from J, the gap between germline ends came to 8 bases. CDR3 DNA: TGTGCCAGCAGCGGCGGGGCCGAGCAGTACTTC. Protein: CASSGGAEQYF. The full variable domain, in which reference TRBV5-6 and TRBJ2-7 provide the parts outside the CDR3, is DAGVTQSPTHLIKTRGQQVTLRCSPKSGHDTVSWYQQALGQGPQFIFQYYEEEERQRGNFPDRFSGHQFPNYSSELNVNALLLGDSALYLCASSGGAEQYFGPGTRLTVT.

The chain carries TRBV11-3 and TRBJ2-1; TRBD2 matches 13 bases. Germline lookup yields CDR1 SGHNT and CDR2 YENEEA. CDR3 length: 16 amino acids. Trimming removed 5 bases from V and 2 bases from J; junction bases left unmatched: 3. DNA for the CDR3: TGTGCCAGCAGCGTAGGACTAGCGGGAGCCTACAATGAGCAGTTCTTC. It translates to CASSVGLAGAYNEQFF.

CDR3: CASSKLAGYNEQFF. The CDR3 coding sequence is TGTGCCAGCAGCAAACTAGCGGGGTACAATGAGCAGTTCTTC. The V and J genes are TRBV7-9 and TRBJ2-1; 10 nucleotides align to TRBD2. This CDR3 contains 14 residues. Germline loops: CDR1 SEHNR, CDR2 FQNEAQ (reference sequence). Trimming took 5 bases from V and 4 from J; bases not matched to a gene: 2.

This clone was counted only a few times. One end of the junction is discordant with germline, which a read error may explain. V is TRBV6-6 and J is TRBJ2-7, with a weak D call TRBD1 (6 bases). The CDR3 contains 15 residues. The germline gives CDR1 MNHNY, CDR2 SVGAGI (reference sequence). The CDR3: CAISSNRDNSYEQYF. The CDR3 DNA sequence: TGTGCCATCAGTTCTAACCGGGACAACTCCTACGAGCAGTACTTC.

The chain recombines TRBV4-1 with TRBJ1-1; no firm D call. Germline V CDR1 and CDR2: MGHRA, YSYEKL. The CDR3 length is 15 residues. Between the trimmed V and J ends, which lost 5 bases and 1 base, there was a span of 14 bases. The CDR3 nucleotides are TGCGCCAGCAGCAACCCAGTTCGGGGGAACACTGAAGCTTTCTTT. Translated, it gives CASSNPVRGNTEAFF.

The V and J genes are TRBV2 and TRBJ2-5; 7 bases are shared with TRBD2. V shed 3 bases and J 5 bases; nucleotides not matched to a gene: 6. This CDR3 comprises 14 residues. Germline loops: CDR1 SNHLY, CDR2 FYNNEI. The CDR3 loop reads CASSDRGVRETQYF. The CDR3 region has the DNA TGTGCCAGCAGTGACCGGGGGGTCCGGGAGACCCAGTACTTC.

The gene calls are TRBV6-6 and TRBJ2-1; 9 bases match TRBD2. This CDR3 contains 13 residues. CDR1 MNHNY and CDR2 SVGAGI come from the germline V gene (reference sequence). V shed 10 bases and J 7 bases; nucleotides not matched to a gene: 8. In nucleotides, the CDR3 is TGTGCCATCGCGACTAGCGGTTGGAATGAGCAGTTCTTC. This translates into CAIATSGWNEQFF.

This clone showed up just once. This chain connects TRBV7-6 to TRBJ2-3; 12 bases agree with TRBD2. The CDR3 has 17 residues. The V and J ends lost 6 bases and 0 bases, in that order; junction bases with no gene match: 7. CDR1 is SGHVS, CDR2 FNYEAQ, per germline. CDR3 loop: CASSRRTSGTSTDTQYF. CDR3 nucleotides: TGTGCCAGCAGTCGCAGGACTAGCGGGACGAGCACAGATACGCAGTATTTT.

The CDR3 spells CSVEGEGPSYEQYF. In DNA, the CDR3 is TGCAGCGTTGAGGGCGAGGGCCCCTCCTACGAGCAGTACTTC. The rearrangement joins TRBV29-1 to TRBJ2-5, with a weak D call TRBD2 (5 bases). The end of the DNA aligns better with TRBJ2-7, so the J call may be wrong. The CDR3 runs to 14 residues. Germline CDR1 SQVTM, CDR2 ANQGSEA.

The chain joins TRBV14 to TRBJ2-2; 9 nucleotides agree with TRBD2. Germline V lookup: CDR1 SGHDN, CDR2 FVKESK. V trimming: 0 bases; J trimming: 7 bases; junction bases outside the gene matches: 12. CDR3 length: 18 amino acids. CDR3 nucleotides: TGTGCCAGCAGCCAAGATGAGTGGCGCGGGAGGGCTGTCGGGGAGCTGTTTTTT. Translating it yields CASSQDEWRGRAVGELFF. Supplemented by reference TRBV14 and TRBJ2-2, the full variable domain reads EAGVTQFPSHSVIEKGQTVTLRCDPISGHDNLYWYRRVMGKEIKFLLHFVKESKQDESGMPNNRFLAERTGGTYSTLKVQPAELEDSGVYFCASSQDEWRGRAVGELFFGEGSRLTVL.

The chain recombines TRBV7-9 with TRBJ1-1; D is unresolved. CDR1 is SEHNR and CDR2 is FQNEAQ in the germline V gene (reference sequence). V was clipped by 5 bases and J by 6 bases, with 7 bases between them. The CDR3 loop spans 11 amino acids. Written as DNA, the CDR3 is TGTGCCAGCAGCCTTAGAGCTGAAGCTTTCTTT. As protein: CASSLRAEAFF.

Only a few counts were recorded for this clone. The DNA of the CDR3 is TGTGCCAGCAGCTTTGGTCTAGCGGGAGGATATGCGGGGGTTGATGAGCAGTTCTTC. It is translated as CASSFGLAGGYAGVDEQFF. The V call is TRBV5-4, the J call TRBJ2-1; 11 bases map to TRBD2. V lost 2 bases to trimming and J lost 8 bases; unmatched junction nucleotides: 18. This CDR3 has 19 amino acids. Looked up from germline, CDR1 is SGHNT and CDR2 is YYREEE (reference sequence).

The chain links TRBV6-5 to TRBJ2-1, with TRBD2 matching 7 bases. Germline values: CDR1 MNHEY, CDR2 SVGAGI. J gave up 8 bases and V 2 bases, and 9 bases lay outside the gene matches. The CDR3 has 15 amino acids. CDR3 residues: CASSYTGTTRDEQFF. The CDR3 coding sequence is TGTGCCAGCAGTTACACCGGGACTACCAGGGATGAGCAGTTCTTC.

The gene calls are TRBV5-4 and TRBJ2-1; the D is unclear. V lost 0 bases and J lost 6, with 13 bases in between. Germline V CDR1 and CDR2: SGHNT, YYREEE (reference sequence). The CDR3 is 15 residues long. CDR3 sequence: CASSLGLSAPNEQFF. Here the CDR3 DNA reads TGTGCCAGCAGCTTGGGACTTAGTGCCCCCAATGAGCAGTTCTTC. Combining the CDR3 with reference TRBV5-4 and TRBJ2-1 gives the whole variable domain ETGVTQSPTHLIKTRGQQVTLRCSSQSGHNTVSWYQQALGQGPQFIFQYYREEENGRGNFPPRFSGLQFPNYSSELNVNALELDDSALYLCASSLGLSAPNEQFFGPGTRLTVL.

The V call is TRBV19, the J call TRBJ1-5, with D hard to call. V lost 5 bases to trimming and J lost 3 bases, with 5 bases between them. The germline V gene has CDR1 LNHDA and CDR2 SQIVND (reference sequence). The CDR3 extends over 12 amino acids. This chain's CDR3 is CASSPNNQPQHF. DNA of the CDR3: TGTGCCAGTAGTCCCAACAATCAGCCCCAGCATTTT.

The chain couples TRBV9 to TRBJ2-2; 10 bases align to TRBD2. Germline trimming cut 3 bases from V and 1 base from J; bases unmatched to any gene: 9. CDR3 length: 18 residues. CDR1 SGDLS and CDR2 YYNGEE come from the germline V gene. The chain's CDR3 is CASSDPSGLAENTGELFF. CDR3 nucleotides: TGTGCCAGCAGCGATCCAAGTGGACTAGCGGAGAACACCGGGGAGCTGTTTTTT. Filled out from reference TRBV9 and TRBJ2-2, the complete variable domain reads DSGVTQTPKHLITATGQRVTLRCSPRSGDLSVYWYQQSLDQGLQFLIQYYNGEERAKGNILERFSAQQFPDLHSELNLSSLELGDSALYFCASSDPSGLAENTGELFFGEGSRLTVL.

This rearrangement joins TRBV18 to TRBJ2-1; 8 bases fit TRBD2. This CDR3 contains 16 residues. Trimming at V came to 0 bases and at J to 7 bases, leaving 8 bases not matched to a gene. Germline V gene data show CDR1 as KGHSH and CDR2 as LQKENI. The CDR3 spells CASSPPSAGERNEQFF. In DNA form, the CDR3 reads TGTGCCAGCTCACCACCATCAGCGGGAGAGAGAAATGAGCAGTTCTTC.

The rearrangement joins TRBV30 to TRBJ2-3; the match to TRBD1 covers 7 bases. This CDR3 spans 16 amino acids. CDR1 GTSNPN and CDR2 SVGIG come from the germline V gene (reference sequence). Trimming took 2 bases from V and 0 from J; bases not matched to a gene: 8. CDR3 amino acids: CAWSTGQVFSTDTQYF. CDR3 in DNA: TGTGCCTGGAGTACCGGACAGGTCTTTAGCACAGATACGCAGTATTTT.